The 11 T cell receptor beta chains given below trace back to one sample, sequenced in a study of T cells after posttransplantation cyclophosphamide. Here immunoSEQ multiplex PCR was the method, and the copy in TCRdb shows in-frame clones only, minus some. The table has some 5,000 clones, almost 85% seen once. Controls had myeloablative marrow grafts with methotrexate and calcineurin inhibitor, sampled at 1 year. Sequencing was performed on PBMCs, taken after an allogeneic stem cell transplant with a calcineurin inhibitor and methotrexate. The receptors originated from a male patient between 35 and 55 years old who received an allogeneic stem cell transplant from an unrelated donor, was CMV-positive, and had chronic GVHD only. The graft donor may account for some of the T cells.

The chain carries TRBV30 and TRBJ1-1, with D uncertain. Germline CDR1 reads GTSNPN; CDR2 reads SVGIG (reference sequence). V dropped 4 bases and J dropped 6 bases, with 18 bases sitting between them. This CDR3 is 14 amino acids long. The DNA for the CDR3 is TGTGCCTGGACTGAGGAGGGAGGAGTTGCTGAAGCTTTCTTT. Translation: CAWTEEGGVAEAFF.

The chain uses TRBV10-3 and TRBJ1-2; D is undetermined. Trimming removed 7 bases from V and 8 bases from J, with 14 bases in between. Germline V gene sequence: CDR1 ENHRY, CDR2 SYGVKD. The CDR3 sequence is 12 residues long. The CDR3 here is CAIMSRGEGYTF. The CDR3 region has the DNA TGTGCCATCATGTCTAGAGGTGAAGGCTACACCTTC.

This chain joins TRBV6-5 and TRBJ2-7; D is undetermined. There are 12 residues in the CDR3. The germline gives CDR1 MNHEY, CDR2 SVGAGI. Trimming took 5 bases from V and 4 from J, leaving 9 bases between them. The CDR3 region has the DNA TGTGCCAGCAGTCCCCGTGCGTACGAGCAGTACTTC. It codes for CASSPRAYEQYF.

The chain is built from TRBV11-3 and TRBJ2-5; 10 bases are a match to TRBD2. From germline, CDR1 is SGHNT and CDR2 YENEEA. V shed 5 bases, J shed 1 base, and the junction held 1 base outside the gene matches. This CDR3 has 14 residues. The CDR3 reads CASSLAGVQETQYF. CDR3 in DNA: TGTGCCAGCAGCCTAGCGGGAGTCCAAGAGACCCAGTACTTC.

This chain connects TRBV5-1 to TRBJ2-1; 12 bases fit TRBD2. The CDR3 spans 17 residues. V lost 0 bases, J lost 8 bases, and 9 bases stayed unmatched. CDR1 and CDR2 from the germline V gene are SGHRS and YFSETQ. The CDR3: CASSLAASGGALDEQFF. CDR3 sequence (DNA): TGCGCCAGCAGCTTGGCGGCTAGCGGGGGGGCCTTGGATGAGCAGTTCTTC.

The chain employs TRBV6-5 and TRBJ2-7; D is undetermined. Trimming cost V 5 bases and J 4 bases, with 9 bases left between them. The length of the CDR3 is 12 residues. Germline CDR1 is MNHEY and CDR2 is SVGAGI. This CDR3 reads CASSQPGYEQYF. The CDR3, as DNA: TGTGCCAGCAGTCAACCCGGGTACGAGCAGTACTTC.

CDR3 sequence reads: CASTRTVMNTEAFF. Here the CDR3 DNA reads TGTGCCAGTACCCGGACAGTGATGAACACTGAAGCTTTCTTT. The rearrangement joins TRBV6-1 to TRBJ1-1, with a possible D match to TRBD1 (6 bases). This CDR3 is built from 14 residues. The V and J ends lost 9 bases and 0 bases respectively, with 14 bases between them. Germline CDR1 reads MNHNS; CDR2 reads SASEGT.

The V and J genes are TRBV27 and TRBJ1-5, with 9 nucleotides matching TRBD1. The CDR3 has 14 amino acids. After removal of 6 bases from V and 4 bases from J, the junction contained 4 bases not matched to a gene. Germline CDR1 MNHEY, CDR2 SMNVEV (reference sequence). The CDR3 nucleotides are TGTGCCAGCAGGGGACAGGGAGGGAATCAGCCCCAGCATTTT. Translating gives CASRGQGGNQPQHF.

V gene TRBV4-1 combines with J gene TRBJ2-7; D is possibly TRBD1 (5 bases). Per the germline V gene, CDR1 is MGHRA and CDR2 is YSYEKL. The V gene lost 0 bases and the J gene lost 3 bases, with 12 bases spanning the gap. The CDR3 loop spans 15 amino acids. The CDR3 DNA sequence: TGCGCCAGCAGCCAAGAATACAGGCAGGGCTACGAGCAGTACTTC. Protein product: CASSQEYRQGYEQYF.

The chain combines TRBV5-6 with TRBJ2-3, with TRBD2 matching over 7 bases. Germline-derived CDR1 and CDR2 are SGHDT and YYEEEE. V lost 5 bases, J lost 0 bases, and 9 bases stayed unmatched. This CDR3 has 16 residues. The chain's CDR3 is CASRPLTSLSTDTQYF. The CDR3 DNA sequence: TGTGCCAGCAGACCCCTGACTAGCCTCAGCACAGATACGCAGTATTTT. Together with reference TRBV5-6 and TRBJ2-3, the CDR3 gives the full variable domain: DAGVTQSPTHLIKTRGQQVTLRCSPKSGHDTVSWYQQALGQGPQFIFQYYEEEERQRGNFPDRFSGHQFPNYSSELNVNALLLGDSALYLCASRPLTSLSTDTQYFGPGTRLTVL.

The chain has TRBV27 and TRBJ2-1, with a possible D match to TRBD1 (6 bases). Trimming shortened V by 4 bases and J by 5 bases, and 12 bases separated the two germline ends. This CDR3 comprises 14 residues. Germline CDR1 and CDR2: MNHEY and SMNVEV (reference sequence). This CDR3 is CASSSRGIDNEQFF. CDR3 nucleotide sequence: TGTGCCAGCAGTTCCAGGGGAATTGACAATGAGCAGTTCTTC.